Only a few counts were recorded for the clone carrying this TCR beta chain. This sample was taken from a study of post-analysis software for immune sequencing data. Whole-study context: Disease courses included relapsing-remitting, secondary progressive and progressive-relapsing multiple sclerosis.

Unique molecular identifiers were built into the TCR beta cDNA libraries. There were roughly 0.85 to 11 million T cells, and about 500,000 cDNA molecules came from them. TCRdb redid the calling of the PCR reads with MiXCR, one entry per CDR3 protein. The profile shows 450,000 to 700,000 distinct CDR3 sequences, about 40% of them singletons. This TCR was recovered from a girl aged 5 to 17 with multiple sclerosis. Specimen: blood.

The CDR3 coding sequence is TGTGCCAGCAGAAGAGCGGGAGGAGGCAACGAGCAGTACTTC. Translated: CASRRAGGGNEQYF. This chain joins TRBV12-3 or TRBV12-4 and TRBJ2-7; TRBD2 matches at 9 bases. The CDR3 consists of 14 residues. V dropped 6 bases and J dropped 5; count of bases not matched to a gene: 8.